This T cell receptor beta chain was recorded in a study of patients and donors after allogeneic stem cell transplantation. TCRdb reprocessed the RT-PCR reads with MiXCR, giving one entry per CDR3 protein. The table records 920,000 or so distinct CDR3 sequences, approximately 19% of them present only once. Germline values: CDR1 SGHRS, CDR2 YFSETQ. This CDR3 has 16 residues. V shed 0 bases and J 4 bases; nucleotides not matched to a gene: 5. In its sample, this clonotype was seen a few times. This sequence originates from a human donor who was either an allogeneic HSCT recipient or a stem cell or donor lymphocyte infusion donor (not recorded which). It is not recorded whose cells these are; they may come from a transplant donor. The specimen was blood, either unsorted or a sorted T cell fraction (not recorded which). The V call is TRBV5-1, the J call TRBJ2-3; TRBD2 matches 10 bases. The CDR3 DNA follows: TGCGCCAGCAGCTTGGCCCGTAGCGGGGGGCCAGATACGCAGTATTTT. Translated, it gives CASSLARSGGPDTQYF. The complete variable domain, with remaining parts taken from reference TRBV5-1 and TRBJ2-3, reads KAGVTQTPRYLIKTRGQQVTLSCSPISGHRSVSWYQQTPGQGLQFLFEYFSETQRNKGNFPGRFSGRQFSNSRSEMNVSTLELGDSALYLCASSLARSGGPDTQYFGPGTRLTVL.